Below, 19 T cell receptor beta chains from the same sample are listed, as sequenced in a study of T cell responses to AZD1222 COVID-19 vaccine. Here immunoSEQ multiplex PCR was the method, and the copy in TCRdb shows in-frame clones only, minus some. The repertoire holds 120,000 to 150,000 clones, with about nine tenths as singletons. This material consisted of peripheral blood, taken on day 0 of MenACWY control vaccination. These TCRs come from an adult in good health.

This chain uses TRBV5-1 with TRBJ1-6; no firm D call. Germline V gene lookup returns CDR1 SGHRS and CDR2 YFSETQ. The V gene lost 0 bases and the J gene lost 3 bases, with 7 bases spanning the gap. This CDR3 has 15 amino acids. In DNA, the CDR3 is TGCGCCAGCAGCTTGGACCAGCTCTATAATTCACCCCTCCACTTT. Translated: CASSLDQLYNSPLHF. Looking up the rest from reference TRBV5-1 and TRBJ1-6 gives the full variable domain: KAGVTQTPRYLIKTRGQQVTLSCSPISGHRSVSWYQQTPGQGLQFLFEYFSETQRNKGNFPGRFSGRQFSNSRSEMNVSTLELGDSALYLCASSLDQLYNSPLHFGNGTRLTVT.

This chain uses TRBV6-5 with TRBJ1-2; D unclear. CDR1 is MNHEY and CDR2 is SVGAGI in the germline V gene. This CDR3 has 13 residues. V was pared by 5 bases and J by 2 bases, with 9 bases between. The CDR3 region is CASSRGRNYGYTF. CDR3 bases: TGTGCCAGCAGTCGCGGACGGAACTATGGCTACACCTTC.

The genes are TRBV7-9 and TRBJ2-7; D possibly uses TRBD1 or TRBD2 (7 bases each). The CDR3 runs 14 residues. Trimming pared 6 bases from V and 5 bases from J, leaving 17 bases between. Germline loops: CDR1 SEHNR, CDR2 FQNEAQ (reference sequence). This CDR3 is CASSFRGGMNEQYF. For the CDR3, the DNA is TGTGCCAGCAGTTTCAGGGGGGGAATGAACGAGCAGTACTTC.

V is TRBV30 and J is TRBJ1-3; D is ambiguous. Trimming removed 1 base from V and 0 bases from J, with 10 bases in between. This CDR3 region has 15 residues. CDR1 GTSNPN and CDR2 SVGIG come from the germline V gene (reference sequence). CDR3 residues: CAWSGKGPSGNTIYF. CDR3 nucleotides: TGTGCCTGGAGTGGAAAGGGCCCCTCTGGAAACACCATATATTTT. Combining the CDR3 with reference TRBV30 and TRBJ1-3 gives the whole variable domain SQTIHQWPATLVQPVGSPLSLECTVEGTSNPNLYWYRQAAGRGLQLLFYSVGIGQISSEVPQNLSASRPQDRQFILSSKKLLLSDSGFYLCAWSGKGPSGNTIYFGEGSWLTVV.

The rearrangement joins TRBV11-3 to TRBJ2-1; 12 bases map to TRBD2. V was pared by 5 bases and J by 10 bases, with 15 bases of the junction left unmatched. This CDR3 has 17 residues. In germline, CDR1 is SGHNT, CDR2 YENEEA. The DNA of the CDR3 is TGTGCCAGCAGCCCCAGGACTAGCGGGGCTTATAATGGGGAGCAGTTCTTC. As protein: CASSPRTSGAYNGEQFF.

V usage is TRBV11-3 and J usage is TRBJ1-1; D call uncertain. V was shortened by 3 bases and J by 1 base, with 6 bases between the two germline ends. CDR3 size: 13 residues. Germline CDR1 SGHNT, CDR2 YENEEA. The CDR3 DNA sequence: TGTGCCAGCAGCTTCCCTGAGAACACTGAAGCTTTCTTT. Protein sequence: CASSFPENTEAFF.

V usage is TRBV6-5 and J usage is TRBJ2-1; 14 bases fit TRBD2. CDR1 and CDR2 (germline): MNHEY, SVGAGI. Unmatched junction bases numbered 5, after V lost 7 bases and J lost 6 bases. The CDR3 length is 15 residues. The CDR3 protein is CASIQTSGRANEQFF. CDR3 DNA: TGTGCCAGCATTCAGACTAGCGGGAGGGCCAATGAGCAGTTCTTC.

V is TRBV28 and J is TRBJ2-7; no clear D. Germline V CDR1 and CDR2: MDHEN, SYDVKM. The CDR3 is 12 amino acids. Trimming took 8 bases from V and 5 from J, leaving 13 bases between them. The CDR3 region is CASRSFQNEQYF. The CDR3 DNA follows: TGTGCCAGCCGTTCATTCCAGAACGAGCAGTACTTC.

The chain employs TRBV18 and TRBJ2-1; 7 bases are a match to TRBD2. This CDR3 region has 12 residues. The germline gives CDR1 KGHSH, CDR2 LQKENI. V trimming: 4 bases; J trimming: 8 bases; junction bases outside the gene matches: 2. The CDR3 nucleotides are TGTGCCAGCTCACAGGGAGGGTATGAGCAGTTCTTC. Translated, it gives CASSQGGYEQFF.

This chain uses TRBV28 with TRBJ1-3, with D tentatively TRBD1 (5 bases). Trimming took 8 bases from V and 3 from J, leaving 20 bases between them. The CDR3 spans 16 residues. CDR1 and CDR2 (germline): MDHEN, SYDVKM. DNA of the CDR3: TGTGCCAGCGGGCAATTGGGACTCAGAATTGGAAACACCATATATTTT. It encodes CASGQLGLRIGNTIYF.

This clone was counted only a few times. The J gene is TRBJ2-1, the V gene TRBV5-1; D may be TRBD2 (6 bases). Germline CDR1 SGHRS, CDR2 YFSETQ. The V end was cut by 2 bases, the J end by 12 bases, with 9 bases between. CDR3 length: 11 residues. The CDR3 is CASSFSGGQFF. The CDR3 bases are TGCGCCAGCAGCTTTAGCGGAGGGCAGTTCTTC.

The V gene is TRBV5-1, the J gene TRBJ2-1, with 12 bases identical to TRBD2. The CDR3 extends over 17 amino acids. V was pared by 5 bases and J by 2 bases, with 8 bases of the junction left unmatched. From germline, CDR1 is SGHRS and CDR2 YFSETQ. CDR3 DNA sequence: TGCGCCAGCAGACCAACTAGCGGGGGGCCCGCCTACAATGAGCAGTTCTTC. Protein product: CASRPTSGGPAYNEQFF.

The CDR3 DNA reads as TGTGCCAGCAGCTCCGGACAGATAGAATCACCCCTCCACTTT. Translated, it gives CASSSGQIESPLHF. This chain links TRBV7-9 with TRBJ1-6; TRBD1 is a possible D gene (6 bases). The V and J ends lost 4 bases and 10 bases respectively, with 14 bases between them. Germline V gene sequence: CDR1 SEHNR, CDR2 FQNEAQ (reference sequence). The CDR3 extends over 14 amino acids.

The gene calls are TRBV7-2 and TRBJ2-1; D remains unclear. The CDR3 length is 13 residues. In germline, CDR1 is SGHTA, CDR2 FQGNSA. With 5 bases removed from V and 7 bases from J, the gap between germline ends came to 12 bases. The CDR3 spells CASSTQDGNEQFF. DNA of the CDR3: TGTGCCAGCAGCACCCAGGACGGAAATGAGCAGTTCTTC.

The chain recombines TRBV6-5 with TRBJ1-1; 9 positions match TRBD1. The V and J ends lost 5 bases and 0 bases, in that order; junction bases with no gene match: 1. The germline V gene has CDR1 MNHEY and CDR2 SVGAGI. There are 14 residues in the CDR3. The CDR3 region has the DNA TGTGCCAGCAGTCGGGACAGGGTGAACACTGAAGCTTTCTTT. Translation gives CASSRDRVNTEAFF.

The CDR3 here is CASSQAGDYGYTF. In DNA form, the CDR3 reads TGTGCCAGCAGCCAAGCAGGGGACTATGGCTACACCTTC. The chain joins TRBV4-2 to TRBJ1-2; maybe TRBD1 (6 bases). The CDR3 runs to 13 residues. Per the germline V gene, CDR1 is LGHNA and CDR2 is YNFKEQ. Trimming left V 1 base short and J 3 bases short, with 6 bases between.

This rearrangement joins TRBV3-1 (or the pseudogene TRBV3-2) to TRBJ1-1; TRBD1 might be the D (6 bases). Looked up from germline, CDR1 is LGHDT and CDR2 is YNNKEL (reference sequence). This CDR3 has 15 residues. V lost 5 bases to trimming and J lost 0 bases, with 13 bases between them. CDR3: CASSSWDTLNTEAFF. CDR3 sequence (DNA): TGTGCCAGCAGCAGTTGGGACACCTTGAACACTGAAGCTTTCTTT.

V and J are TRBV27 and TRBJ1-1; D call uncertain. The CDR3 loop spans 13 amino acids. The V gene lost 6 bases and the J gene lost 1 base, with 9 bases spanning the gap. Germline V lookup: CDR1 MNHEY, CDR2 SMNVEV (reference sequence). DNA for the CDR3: TGTGCCAGCAGCCCCTCTCAGAACACTGAAGCTTTCTTT. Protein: CASSPSQNTEAFF.

CDR3 sequence (DNA): TGCGCCAGCAGCTTGGGACAGGGTACCGGGGAGCTGTTTTTT. This gives the protein CASSLGQGTGELFF. This sequence joins TRBV5-1 and TRBJ2-2, with 7 bases that match TRBD1. Trimming removed 0 bases from V and 5 bases from J; junction bases left unmatched: 1. CDR1 and CDR2 from the germline V gene are SGHRS and YFSETQ. The CDR3 totals 14 residues.